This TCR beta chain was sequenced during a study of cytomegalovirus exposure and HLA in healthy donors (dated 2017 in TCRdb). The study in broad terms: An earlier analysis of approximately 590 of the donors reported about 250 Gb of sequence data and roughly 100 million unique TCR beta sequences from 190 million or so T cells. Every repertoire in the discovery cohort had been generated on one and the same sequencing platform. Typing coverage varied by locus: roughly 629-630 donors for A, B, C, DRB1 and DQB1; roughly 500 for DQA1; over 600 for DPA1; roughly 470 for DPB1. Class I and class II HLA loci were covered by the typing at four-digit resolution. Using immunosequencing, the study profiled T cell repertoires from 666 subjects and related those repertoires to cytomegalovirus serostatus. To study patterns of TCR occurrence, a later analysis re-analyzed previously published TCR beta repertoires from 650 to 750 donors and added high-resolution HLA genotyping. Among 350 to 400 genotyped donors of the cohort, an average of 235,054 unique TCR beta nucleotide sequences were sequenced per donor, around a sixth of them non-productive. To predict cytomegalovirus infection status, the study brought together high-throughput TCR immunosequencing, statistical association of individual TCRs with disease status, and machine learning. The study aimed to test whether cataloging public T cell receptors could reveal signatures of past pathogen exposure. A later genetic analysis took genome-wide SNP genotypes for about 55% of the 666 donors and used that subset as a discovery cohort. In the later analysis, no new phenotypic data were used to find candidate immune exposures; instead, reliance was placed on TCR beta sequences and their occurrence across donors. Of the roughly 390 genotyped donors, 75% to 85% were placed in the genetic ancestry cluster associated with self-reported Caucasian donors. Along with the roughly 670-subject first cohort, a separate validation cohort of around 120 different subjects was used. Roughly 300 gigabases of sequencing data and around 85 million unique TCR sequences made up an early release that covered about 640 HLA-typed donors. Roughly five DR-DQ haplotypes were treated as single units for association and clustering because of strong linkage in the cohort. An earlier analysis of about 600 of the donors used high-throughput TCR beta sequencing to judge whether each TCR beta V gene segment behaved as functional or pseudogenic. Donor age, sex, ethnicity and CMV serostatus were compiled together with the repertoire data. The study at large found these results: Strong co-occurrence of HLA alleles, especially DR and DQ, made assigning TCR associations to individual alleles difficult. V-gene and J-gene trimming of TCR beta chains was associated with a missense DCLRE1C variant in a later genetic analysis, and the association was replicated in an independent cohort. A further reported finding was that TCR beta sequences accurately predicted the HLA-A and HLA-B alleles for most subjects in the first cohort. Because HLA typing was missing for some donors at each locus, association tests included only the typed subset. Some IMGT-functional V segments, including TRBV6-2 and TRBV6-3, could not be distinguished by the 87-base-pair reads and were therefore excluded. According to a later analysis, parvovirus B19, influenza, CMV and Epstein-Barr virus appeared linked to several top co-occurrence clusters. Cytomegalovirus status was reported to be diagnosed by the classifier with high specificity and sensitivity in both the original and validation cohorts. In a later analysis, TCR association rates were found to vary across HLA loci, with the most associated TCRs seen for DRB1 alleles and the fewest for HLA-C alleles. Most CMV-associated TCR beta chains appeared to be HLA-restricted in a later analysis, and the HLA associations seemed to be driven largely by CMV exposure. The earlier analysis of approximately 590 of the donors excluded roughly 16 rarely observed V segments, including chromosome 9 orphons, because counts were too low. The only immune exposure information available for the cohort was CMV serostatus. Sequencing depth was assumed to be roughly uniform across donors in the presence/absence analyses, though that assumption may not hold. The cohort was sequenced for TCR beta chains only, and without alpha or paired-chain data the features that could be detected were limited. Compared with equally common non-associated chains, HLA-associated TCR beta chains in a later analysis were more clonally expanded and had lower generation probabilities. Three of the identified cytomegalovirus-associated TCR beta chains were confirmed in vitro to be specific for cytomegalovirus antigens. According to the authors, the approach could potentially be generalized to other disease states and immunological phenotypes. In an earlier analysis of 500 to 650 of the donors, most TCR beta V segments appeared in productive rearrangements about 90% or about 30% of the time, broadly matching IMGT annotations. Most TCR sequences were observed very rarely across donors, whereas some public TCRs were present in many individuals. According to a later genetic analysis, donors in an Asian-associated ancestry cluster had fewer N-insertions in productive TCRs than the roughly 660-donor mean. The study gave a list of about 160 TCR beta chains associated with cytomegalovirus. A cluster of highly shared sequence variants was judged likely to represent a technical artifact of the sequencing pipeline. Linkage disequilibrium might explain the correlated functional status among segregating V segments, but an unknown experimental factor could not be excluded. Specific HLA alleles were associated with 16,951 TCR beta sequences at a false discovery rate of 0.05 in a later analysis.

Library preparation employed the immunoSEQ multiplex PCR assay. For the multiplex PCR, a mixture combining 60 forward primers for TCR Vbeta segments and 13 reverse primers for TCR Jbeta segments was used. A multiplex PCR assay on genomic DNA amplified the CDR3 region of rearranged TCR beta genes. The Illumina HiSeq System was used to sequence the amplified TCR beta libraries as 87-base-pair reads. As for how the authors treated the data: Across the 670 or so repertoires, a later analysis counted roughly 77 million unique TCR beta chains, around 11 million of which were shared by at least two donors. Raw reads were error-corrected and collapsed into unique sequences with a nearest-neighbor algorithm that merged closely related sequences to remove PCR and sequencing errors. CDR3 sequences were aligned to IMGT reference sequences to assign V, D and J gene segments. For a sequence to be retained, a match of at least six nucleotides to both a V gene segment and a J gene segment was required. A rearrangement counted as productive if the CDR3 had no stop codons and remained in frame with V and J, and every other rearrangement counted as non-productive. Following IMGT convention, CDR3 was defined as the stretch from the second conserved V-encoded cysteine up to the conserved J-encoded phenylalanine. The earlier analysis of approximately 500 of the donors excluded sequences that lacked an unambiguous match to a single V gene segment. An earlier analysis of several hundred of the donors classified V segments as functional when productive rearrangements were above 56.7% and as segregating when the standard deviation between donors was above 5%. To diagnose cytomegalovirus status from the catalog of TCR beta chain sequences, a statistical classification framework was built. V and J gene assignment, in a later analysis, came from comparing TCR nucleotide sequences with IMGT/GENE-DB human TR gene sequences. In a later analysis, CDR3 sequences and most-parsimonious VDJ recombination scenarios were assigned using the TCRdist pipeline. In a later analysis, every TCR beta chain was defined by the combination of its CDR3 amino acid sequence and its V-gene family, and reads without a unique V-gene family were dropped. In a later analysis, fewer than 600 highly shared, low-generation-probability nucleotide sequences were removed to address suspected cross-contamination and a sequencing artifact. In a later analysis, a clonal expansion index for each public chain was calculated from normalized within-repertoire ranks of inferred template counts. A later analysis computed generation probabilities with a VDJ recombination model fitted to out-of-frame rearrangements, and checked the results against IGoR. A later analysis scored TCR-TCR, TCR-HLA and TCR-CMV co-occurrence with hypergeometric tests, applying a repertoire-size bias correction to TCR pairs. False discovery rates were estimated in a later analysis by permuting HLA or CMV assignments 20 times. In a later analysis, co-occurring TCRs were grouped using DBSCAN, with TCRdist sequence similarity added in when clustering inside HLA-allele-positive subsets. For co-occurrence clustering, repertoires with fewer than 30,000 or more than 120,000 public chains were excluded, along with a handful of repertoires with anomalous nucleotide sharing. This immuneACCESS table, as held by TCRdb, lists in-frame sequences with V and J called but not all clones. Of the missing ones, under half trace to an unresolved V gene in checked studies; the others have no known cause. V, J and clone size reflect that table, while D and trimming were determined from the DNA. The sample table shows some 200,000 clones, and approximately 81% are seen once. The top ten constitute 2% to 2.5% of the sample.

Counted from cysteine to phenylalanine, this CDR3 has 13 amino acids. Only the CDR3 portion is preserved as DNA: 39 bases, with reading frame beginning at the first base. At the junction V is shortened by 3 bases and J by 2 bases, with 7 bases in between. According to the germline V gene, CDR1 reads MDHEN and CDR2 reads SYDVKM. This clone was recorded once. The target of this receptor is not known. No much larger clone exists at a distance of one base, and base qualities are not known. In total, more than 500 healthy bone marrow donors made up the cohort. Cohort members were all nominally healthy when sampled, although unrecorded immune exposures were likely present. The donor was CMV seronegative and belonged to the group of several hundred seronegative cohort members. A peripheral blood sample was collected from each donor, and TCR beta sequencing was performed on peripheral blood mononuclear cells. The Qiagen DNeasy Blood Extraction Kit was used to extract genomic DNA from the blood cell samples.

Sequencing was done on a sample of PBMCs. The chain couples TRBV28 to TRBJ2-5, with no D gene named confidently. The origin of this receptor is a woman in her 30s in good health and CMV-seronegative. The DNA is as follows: TGTGCCAGCAGTTTCGCACAACAAGAGACCCAGTACTTC. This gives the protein CASSFAQQETQYF.